This T cell receptor (beta chain) was sequenced in a study of shared clonotypes between healthy human individuals. Whole-study findings and limits: Among non-shared clonotypes, generation probabilities were lower than among those shared by all four donors. Larger estimated richness was generally recorded for naive subsets relative to memory subsets. There were few donors, and this limited the genetic and exposure-history diversity represented.

Both subsets, CD45RA+ naive and CD45RA-negative memory, were split from the CD4+ cells. Only one count was recorded for this clone. The antigen is not known. TCRdb's copy holds only in-frame clones and misses some; the assay was immunoSEQ multiplex PCR. The data show more than 2,000,000 clones, approximately 94% seen once. The CDR3 loop spans 18 amino acids. The germline V and J ends were trimmed by 5 bases and 4 bases, with 21 bases remaining between them. Germline V gene lookup returns CDR1 MGHDK and CDR2 SYGVNS. Sequenced material: naive CD4+ T cells sorted from blood. Subset: CD45RA+ positively selected. The chain links TRBV25-1 to TRBJ1-6, with a tentative D call TRBD1 (5 bases). This TCR was recovered from a man aged 18 to 30 in good health. The CDR3 spells CASSTPGGQGRYNSPLHF. The CDR3 coding sequence is TGTGCCAGCAGTACACCCGGCGGGCAGGGAAGATATAATTCACCCCTCCACTTT.